These 10 T cell receptor beta chains share one sample of origin, sequenced in a study of graft-versus-host responses after intestinal transplantation. The repertoire was sequenced with immunoSEQ multiplex PCR; TCRdb's copy has only in-frame clones and lacks some. The data hold 84,000 or so clones, with about four fifths observed a single time. Antigen specificity for these receptors is unknown. The source material was unstimulated CD4+ T cells sorted from spleen or lymph node cells, sampled before intestinal transplant. The receptors derive from a human donor who received an intestinal transplant.

The chain carries TRBV28 and TRBJ1-2; D remains unclear. Trimming took off 4 bases at V and 2 bases at J, with 5 bases between the two ends. The CDR3 spans 12 residues. Germline CDR1 is MDHEN and CDR2 is SYDVKM. The CDR3 nucleotides are TGTGCCAGCAGTTCGGGGAACTATGGCTACACCTTC. It codes for CASSSGNYGYTF.

V gene TRBV5-1 combines with J gene TRBJ1-6, with a tentative D call TRBD1 (6 bases). The CDR3 spans 15 residues. V was cut by 4 bases and J by 5 bases, with 13 bases left in between. CDR1 is SGHRS and CDR2 is YFSETQ in the germline V gene. CDR3 sequence: CASSPYAGDNSPLHF. The CDR3 DNA follows: TGCGCCAGCAGCCCCTACGCAGGGGATAATTCACCCCTCCACTTT.

CDR3 sequence reads: CASSPMLAGGNTGELFF. CDR3 DNA: TGTGCCAGCTCACCAATGCTCGCGGGAGGCAACACCGGGGAGCTGTTTTTT. This chain uses TRBV18 with TRBJ2-2, with 8 positions matching TRBD2. Germline trimming cut 2 bases from V and 2 bases from J; bases unmatched to any gene: 7. CDR3 size: 17 residues. Germline CDR1 is KGHSH and CDR2 is LQKENI.

The chain employs TRBV28 and TRBJ2-2, with 7 positions matching TRBD1. Trimming cost V 11 bases and J 2 bases; bases outside gene matches: 8. CDR1 MDHEN and CDR2 SYDVKM come from the germline V gene. This CDR3 has 14 residues. The CDR3 spells CAAGDSRNTGELFF. As DNA, the CDR3 is TGTGCCGCCGGGGACAGCCGAAACACCGGGGAGCTGTTTTTT.

V is TRBV18 and J is TRBJ1-4; 7 bases map to TRBD1. There are 16 residues in the CDR3. The germline CDR1 and CDR2 sequences are KGHSH and LQKENI. Unmatched junction bases numbered 9, after V lost 5 bases and J lost 3 bases. The CDR3 DNA reads as TGTGCCAGCTCAACCGTTACAGGGGCCGCTAATGAAAAACTGTTTTTT. This gives the protein CASSTVTGAANEKLFF. Based on the CDR3 plus reference TRBV18 and TRBJ1-4, the full variable domain is NAGVMQNPRHLVRRRGQEARLRCSPMKGHSHVYWYRQLPEEGLKFMVYLQKENIIDESGMPKERFSAEFPKEGPSILRIQQVVRGDSAAYFCASSTVTGAANEKLFFGSGTQLSVL.

The gene calls are TRBV5-1 and TRBJ2-2; a weak D match, TRBD2 (6 bases). The CDR3 is made up of 15 amino acids. V was trimmed by 4 bases and J by 3 bases, leaving 13 bases between them. Germline values: CDR1 SGHRS, CDR2 YFSETQ. The CDR3 reads CASSHYSGYTGELFF. CDR3 DNA sequence: TGCGCCAGCAGCCACTACAGCGGGTACACCGGGGAGCTGTTTTTT.

The genes are TRBV2 and TRBJ1-1, with D tentatively TRBD1 (6 bases). The CDR3 consists of 14 residues. Trimming left V 10 bases short and J 1 base short, with 16 bases between. Germline V gives CDR1 SNHLY, CDR2 FYNNEI. The CDR3 bases are TGTGCCACTCCTCTGGGCAGGGGGAACACTGAAGCTTTCTTT. Translating gives CATPLGRGNTEAFF.

The chain recombines TRBV30 with TRBJ1-3; no clear D. The CDR3 runs 12 residues. V was cut by 0 bases and J by 3 bases, with 3 bases left in between. From germline, CDR1 is GTSNPN and CDR2 SVGIG (reference sequence). The CDR3 protein is CAWSVLGNTIYF. In nucleotides, the CDR3 is TGTGCCTGGAGTGTACTTGGAAACACCATATATTTT.

The rearrangement links TRBV15 to TRBJ2-7; 14 bases match TRBD2. CDR1 is LNHNV, CDR2 YYDKDF, per germline (reference sequence). V dropped 6 bases and J dropped 4; count of bases not matched to a gene: 5. The CDR3 loop spans 15 amino acids. CDR3 DNA sequence: TGTGCCACCAGTCCGGGACTAGCGGGAGTATACGAGCAGTACTTC. Residues: CATSPGLAGVYEQYF.

This clone was picked up one time. This sequence joins TRBV19 and TRBJ2-3; 7 nucleotides match TRBD1. Losses at the gene ends were 10 bases for V and 0 bases for J; bases not matched to a gene: 7. CDR1 and CDR2 (germline): LNHDA, SQIVND (reference sequence). This CDR3 is built from 14 residues. CDR3 in DNA: TGTGCCATAGGGGGCAGGGGGAGCACAGATACGCAGTATTTT. As protein: CAIGGRGSTDTQYF.